This TCR beta chain was profiled in a study of OX40 agonist ivuxolimab in advanced cancers. A note on the overall study: The costimulatory receptor OX40 (CD134) was targeted by ivuxolimab, a fully human IgG2 agonistic monoclonal antibody. Intravenous ivuxolimab was administered to patients every 2 weeks at six dose levels: 0.01, 0.1, 0.3, 1.5, 3 and 10 mg/kg. Partial responses were achieved by three dose-escalation patients, of whom one had hepatocellular carcinoma and two had cutaneous melanoma. The point of sequencing TCRbeta in the periphery was to test whether ivuxolimab changed TCR sequence diversity and drove clonal T-cell expansion. The paper reports the monotherapy dose-escalation portion (N ≈ 52 patients) of the phase I ivuxolimab trial. Of the approximately 50 dose-escalation patients, hepatocellular carcinoma was present in approximately 20, melanoma in some 15, renal cell carcinoma in 9 and head and neck cancer in 9. Patients were allowed to have had prior anti-PD-1, anti-PD-L1 or anti-CTLA-4 therapy, and roughly 40% of the dose-escalation patients had been treated with checkpoint inhibitors. In the dose-escalation cohort, 82.7% of patients were male, and the mean age was roughly 60 years, with a range of about 23 to 85.

To sequence the TCRbeta CDR3 region, genomic DNA was isolated from the sorted cells. TCRbeta CDR3 regions were sequenced using the immunoSEQ Assay. TCRdb obtained this table from immuneACCESS and retained in-frame rearrangements with V and J assigned. These tables miss some clones; where compared with another copy, unresolved V genes account for less than half of the shortfall, and the remainder is unexplained. Recorded for this sample are around 69,000 clones; about 91% of them occurred a single time. The ten largest make up 2.5% to 3.5% of the sample. Remarks on this clone: The antigen it binds to is not known. Base-call qualities are not available, and no considerably larger clone is one nucleotide away.

CDR1 LGHNA and CDR2 YNFKEQ are derived from the germline V gene. The CDR3, cysteine through phenylalanine, is 16 amino acids long. Just CDR3 DNA is preserved here, 48 bases in frame from base 1. V gives up 0 bases and J gives up 2 bases, and the segment between their germline ends measures 10 bases. The trial excluded patients who had a history of autoimmune disease or were on systemic immunosuppression. In every dose cohort, peripheral blood was drawn for TCR sequencing at baseline, cycle 4 day 1, and cycle 7 day 1. The samples were taken from a phase I, first-in-human, multicenter, open-label dose-escalation trial of ivuxolimab. The trial enrolled adults with locally advanced or metastatic head and neck squamous cell, hepatocellular, melanoma or renal cell carcinoma. CD4+ and CD8+ T cells were sorted separately from peripheral blood before TCR sequencing. What the study reported, not specific to this receptor: In the 0.1-3.0 mg/kg groups, partial responders were among the patients with the lowest normalized peripheral clonal expansion, particularly in CD8+ T cells. After ivuxolimab, more expanded clones were found on average in CD8+ T cells than in CD4+ T cells. At doses of 0.1 to 3.0 mg/kg, clonal expansion of both CD4+ and CD8+ blood T cells was observed from baseline to week 6. Antigen specificity was not determined for the clonally expanded peripheral T cells. Low levels of normalized T-cell clonal expansion were also seen in some nonresponding patients.

This receptor chain uses TRBV4-2 and TRBJ2-2; the D gene is not confidently resolved. This TCR came from an adult with an advanced solid tumor such as melanoma, head and neck, liver or kidney cancer. The sequencing used CD4+ or CD8+ T cells sorted from blood, collected in a trial of the OX40 agonist ivuxolimab. CDR3 loop: CASSQEVSANTGELFF. The DNA reads TGTGCCAGCAGCCAAGAGGTCTCGGCAAACACCGGGGAGCTGTTTTTT.